The 23 T cell receptor beta chains below all came from one sample that was sequenced in a study of CD4 T cells in relation to SARS-CoV-2 and coronaviruses. These receptors' targets are unknown. CD4+ T cells from unexposed donors were obtained before the COVID-19 pandemic (2011-2018). CD4+ T cells were isolated from the cells after 10 days of culture. Generated by immunoSEQ multiplex PCR, the TCRdb table keeps only in-frame clones and is missing some. The sample includes around 9,800 clones, roughly three quarters of them seen just once. The specimen sequenced was CD4+ T cells from PBMCs, cultured in vitro. Every receptor here comes from a human donor in good health.

This chain uses TRBV4-3 with TRBJ2-4; a possible D gene is TRBD1 (6 bases). Looked up from germline, CDR1 is LGHNA and CDR2 is YSLEER. This CDR3 has 16 residues. The V and J ends lost 3 bases and 4 bases respectively, with 16 bases between them. This chain's CDR3 is CASSQDRILGKNIQYF. DNA of the CDR3: TGCGCCAGCAGCCAGGACAGAATCCTGGGGAAAAACATTCAGTACTTC.

The rearrangement joins TRBV7-9 to TRBJ1-1; D is possibly TRBD1 (6 bases). Trimming removed 5 bases at V and 4 bases at J, with 23 bases between. CDR1 and CDR2 from the germline V gene are SEHNR and FQNEAQ (reference sequence). This CDR3 is 17 amino acids long. CDR3 amino acids: CASSPRGAGFTRTEAFF. The CDR3 DNA sequence: TGTGCCAGCAGCCCCCGGGGGGCCGGTTTCACTCGCACTGAAGCTTTCTTT.

The V and J genes are TRBV4-3 and TRBJ1-1; no clear D gene. Looked up from germline, CDR1 is LGHNA and CDR2 is YSLEER. Trimming shortened V by 1 base and J by 0 bases, and 9 bases separated the two germline ends. The CDR3 spans 15 residues. CDR3 sequence reads: CASSQGSRMNTEAFF. CDR3 nucleotide sequence: TGCGCCAGCAGCCAAGGCTCCAGGATGAACACTGAAGCTTTCTTT.

The chain has TRBV6-5 and TRBJ1-1; perhaps TRBD1 as D (5 bases). V was clipped by 6 bases and J by 0 bases, with 8 bases between them. The germline V gene encodes CDR1 MNHEY and CDR2 SVGAGI. The CDR3 contains 13 residues. The CDR3 DNA reads as TGTGCCAGCAGCCGACAGATGAACACTGAAGCTTTCTTT. Translation gives CASSRQMNTEAFF.

DNA for the CDR3: TGTGCCAGCAGCTTGGAGGGGTTCAATTCACCCCTCCACTTT. Protein sequence: CASSLEGFNSPLHF. The rearrangement uses TRBV5-4 and TRBJ1-6, with D tentatively TRBD1 (5 bases). This CDR3 has 14 residues. The V and J ends lost 0 bases and 7 bases respectively, with 8 bases between them. Germline V gene lookup returns CDR1 SGHNT and CDR2 YYREEE (reference sequence).

In DNA form, the CDR3 reads TGTGCCAGCAGTTCCGGGATGAACACTGAAGCTTTCTTT. This codes for CASSSGMNTEAFF. The chain couples TRBV7-3 to TRBJ1-1; D gene unclear. Trimming cost V 6 bases and J 0 bases, with 8 bases left between them. From germline, CDR1 is SGHTA and CDR2 FQGTGA. CDR3 length: 13 residues. The full variable domain, rest sourced from reference TRBV7-3 and TRBJ1-1, is GAGVSQTPSNKVTEKGKYVELRCDPISGHTALYWYRQSLGQGPEFLIYFQGTGAADDSGLPNDRFFAVRPEGSVSTLKIQRTERGDSAVYLCASSSGMNTEAFFGQGTRLTVV.

This clone was seen only once. The J gene is TRBJ2-1, the V gene TRBV6-6; 12 nucleotides match TRBD2. The germline CDR1 and CDR2 sequences are MNHNY and SVGAGI (reference sequence). V was pared by 5 bases and J by 10 bases, with 9 bases of the junction left unmatched. The CDR3 covers 15 residues. CDR3 sequence (DNA): TGTGCCAGCAGTAAACTAGCGGGGGGCACCGCGGAGCAGTTCTTC. It codes for CASSKLAGGTAEQFF.

The chain links TRBV5-1 to TRBJ1-5, with 8 positions matching TRBD1. The junction had 3 bases not matched to a gene; V was cut back by 2 bases and J by 5 bases. Germline V CDR1 and CDR2: SGHRS, YFSETQ. There are 14 residues in the CDR3. The CDR3 coding sequence is TGCGCCAGCAGCTTAACAGGGGGTGATCAGCCCCAGCATTTT. This gives the protein CASSLTGGDQPQHF.

The rearrangement uses TRBV7-8 and TRBJ2-2; TRBD1 matches at 8 bases. V shed 5 bases, J shed 4 bases, and the junction held 6 bases outside the gene matches. The CDR3 length is 15 residues. Germline CDR1 SGHVS, CDR2 FQNEAQ. CDR3 bases: TGTGCCAGCAGCCCGGGACAGGCTCCCACCGGGGAGCTGTTTTTT. Translation: CASSPGQAPTGELFF.

V usage is TRBV30 and J usage is TRBJ1-1; a weak D match, TRBD1 (6 bases). The germline V gene has CDR1 GTSNPN and CDR2 SVGIG (reference sequence). The germline V and J ends were trimmed by 3 bases and 1 base, with 9 bases remaining between them. This CDR3 spans 13 amino acids. The CDR3 region has the DNA TGTGCCTGGAGGGGGACACAGAACACTGAAGCTTTCTTT. It codes for CAWRGTQNTEAFF.

The chain uses TRBV6-2 or TRBV6-3 and TRBJ2-6; D uncertain. V dropped 0 bases and J dropped 3 bases, with 0 bases sitting between them. The germline V gene has CDR1 MNHEY and CDR2 SVGEGT. CDR3 size: 13 residues. The CDR3 region is CASSYSGANVLTF. CDR3 bases: TGTGCCAGCAGTTACTCTGGGGCCAACGTCCTGACTTTC.

The chain combines TRBV7-9 with TRBJ2-2; 7 bases are a match to TRBD1. The J segment lost 0 bases and the V segment lost 4 bases, leaving 5 bases of the junction unmatched. Germline CDR1 reads SEHNR; CDR2 reads FQNEAQ (reference sequence). This CDR3 has 16 amino acids. CDR3 sequence (DNA): TGTGCCAGCAGCTCTAGGACAGGATCGAACACCGGGGAGCTGTTTTTT. Amino acids: CASSSRTGSNTGELFF.

This clone was counted only a few times. This chain uses TRBV21-1 with TRBJ1-5. TRBV21-1 is a pseudogene segment. The CDR3 covers 12 residues. The CDR3 region has the DNA TGTGCCAGCAGCAAAGGGAATCAGCCCCAGCATTTT. Its protein product is CASSKGNQPQHF.

This clone was seen a handful of times. The chain recombines TRBV7-9 with TRBJ2-2; 7 bases are a match to TRBD2. The V gene's germline CDR1 is SEHNR and CDR2 FQNEAQ (reference sequence). The CDR3 is 16 amino acids. Germline trimming cut 4 bases from V and 1 base from J; bases unmatched to any gene: 6. CDR3 loop: CASSSRGGVNTGELFF. CDR3 coding DNA: TGTGCCAGCAGCTCCCGGGGAGGGGTGAACACCGGGGAGCTGTTTTTT.

The J gene is TRBJ2-2, the V gene TRBV7-2, with D perhaps given as TRBD1 or TRBD2 (6 bases each). The V gene lost 5 bases and the J gene lost 2 bases, with 15 bases spanning the gap. The CDR3 has 16 amino acids. Germline CDR1 reads SGHTA; CDR2 reads FQGNSA. The CDR3 sequence is CASSQFGGLNTGELFF. CDR3 nucleotide sequence: TGTGCCAGCAGCCAATTTGGGGGGCTCAACACCGGGGAGCTGTTTTTT.

This clone turned up a few times. This rearrangement joins TRBV2 to TRBJ1-6; D possibly corresponds to TRBD1 (5 bases). The germline CDR1 and CDR2 sequences are SNHLY and FYNNEI. The CDR3 length is 15 residues. V dropped 5 bases and J dropped 7 bases, with 15 bases sitting between them. DNA for the CDR3: TGTGCCAGCAGTTCCGGAGGGGCAAGAAATTCACCCCTCCACTTT. Translated: CASSSGGARNSPLHF.

This chain links TRBV4-3 with TRBJ1-2; no reliable D call. The V end lost 0 bases, the J end lost 5 bases, and 19 bases lay between the germline ends. The CDR3 contains 17 residues. The germline CDR1 and CDR2 sequences are LGHNA and YSLEER. This CDR3 is CASSQDWSGNSPYGYTF. The CDR3, as DNA: TGCGCCAGCAGCCAAGATTGGTCGGGGAATAGTCCGTATGGCTACACCTTC.

The chain joins TRBV23-1 to TRBJ2-1; tentatively, D is TRBD1 or TRBD2 (5 bases each). TRBV23-1 belongs to the ORF category, with a function that is uncertain. The V gene lost 3 bases and the J gene lost 0 bases, with 18 bases spanning the gap. The CDR3 is 18 residues long. Here the CDR3 reads CASSQLTWGLPSYNEQFF. As DNA, the CDR3 is TGCGCCAGCAGTCAGCTGACATGGGGGTTGCCCTCCTACAATGAGCAGTTCTTC.

The chain uses TRBV7-2 and TRBJ1-2; the D is unclear. Germline V CDR1 and CDR2: SGHTA, FQGNSA. The CDR3 loop spans 14 amino acids. V lost 4 bases to trimming and J lost 4 bases, with 13 bases between them. The CDR3 DNA follows: TGTGCCAGCAGCTCCCCGCCAGGCTCCTATGGCTACACCTTC. This translates into CASSSPPGSYGYTF.

The chain uses TRBV29-1 and TRBJ2-7; 7 nucleotides match TRBD1. Germline V gene data show CDR1 as SQVTM and CDR2 as ANQGSEA. The CDR3 is made up of 15 amino acids. V lost 6 bases and J lost 2; bases outside the gene matches: 13. This CDR3 is CSVLTARQGAYEQYF. The CDR3 DNA reads as TGCAGCGTCCTAACAGCAAGGCAGGGGGCCTACGAGCAGTACTTC.

This clone appeared a few times. The chain employs TRBV29-1 and TRBJ2-2; the match to TRBD1 covers 7 bases. J was trimmed by 5 bases and V by 7 bases; bases with no gene match: 7. The germline CDR1 and CDR2 sequences are SQVTM and ANQGSEA. This CDR3 is 13 amino acids long. CDR3 coding DNA: TGCAGCGGGAACAGGGGCGGGACCGGGGAGCTGTTTTTT. This encodes CSGNRGGTGELFF.

V gene TRBV3-1 (or the pseudogene TRBV3-2) combines with J gene TRBJ2-1, with D possibly TRBD1 on 6 matching bases. CDR1 LGHDT and CDR2 YNNKEL come from the germline V gene (reference sequence). This CDR3 region has 14 residues. Trimming pared 0 bases from V and 3 bases from J, leaving 6 bases between. This chain's CDR3 is CASSQEQGYNEQFF. CDR3 DNA sequence: TGTGCCAGCAGCCAAGAACAGGGCTACAATGAGCAGTTCTTC.

This clone was seen only once. CDR3 DNA: TGTGCCATCAGTGAGTCGGGGGGCTACACCTTC. This translates into CAISESGGYTF. This sequence joins TRBV10-3 and TRBJ1-2, with D hard to call. This CDR3 is built from 11 residues. V was shortened by 0 bases and J by 8 bases, with 4 bases between the two germline ends. Germline V gene lookup returns CDR1 ENHRY and CDR2 SYGVKD.